This TCR beta chain was observed in a study of blood T cells in healthy people across ages. General study points: Comparison with aged donors showed that long-lived donors had more naive CD4+ cells and higher diversity.

Peripheral blood was drawn, ten milliliters per donor. PBMCs, at least 6.5 million per sample, were isolated. CDR1 is SGHTA, CDR2 FQGNSA, per germline. The CDR3 has 19 amino acids. V was cut by 4 bases and J by 4 bases, with 23 bases left in between. To note about this clonotype: The antigen remains undetermined.

Sample-barcoded 5' priming and a J-beta primer mix drove a second PCR of about 6 to 12 cycles. From the 5' RACE reads, TCRdb called clonotypes with MiXCR, one entry per CDR3 protein. The table includes roughly 1,700,000 distinct CDR3 sequences, 28% detected once. Source material: blood. This TCR derives from a woman aged 25 to 45 in good health. The chain recombines TRBV7-2 with TRBJ2-6; D gene ambiguous. DNA for the CDR3: TGTGCCAGCAGCTATACACGGGCTACACTAAGGTCCGGGGCCAACGTCCTGACTTTC. It translates to CASSYTRATLRSGANVLTF.